Shown below are 5 T cell receptor beta chains from a single sample sequenced in a study of long-term antiretroviral therapy in people with HIV. With survey level as its setting, the immunoSEQ assay was v3.0. Profiled with immunoSEQ multiplex PCR; TCRdb holds only in-frame clones, not every one. The sample contains roughly 23,000 clones, about four fifths of which appear only once. The sample was unsorted PBMCs, taken about 6.1 years after starting antiretroviral therapy. The source is a man aged 30 to 39 with HIV.

This clone was picked up one time. The V and J genes are TRBV28 and TRBJ2-1; TRBD2 agrees at 7 bases. Germline CDR1 and CDR2: MDHEN and SYDVKM. The CDR3 is made up of 12 amino acids. V was clipped by 9 bases and J by 6 bases; unmatched bases: 5. The DNA of the CDR3 is TGTGCCAGTAGGGACTACAGCAATGAGCAGTTCTTC. Translating it yields CASRDYSNEQFF.

DNA of the CDR3: TGTGCCAGCAATCGTCCTGGGGCCAACGTCCTGACTTTC. Its protein product is CASNRPGANVLTF. V usage is TRBV7-8 and J usage is TRBJ2-6; D is unclear. CDR3 size: 13 residues. V shed 7 bases and J shed 2 bases, with 6 bases lying between them. In germline, CDR1 is SGHVS, CDR2 FQNEAQ.

The chain carries TRBV27 and TRBJ1-2; tentative D call: TRBD1 (5 bases). The CDR3 spans 17 residues. Germline CDR1 MNHEY, CDR2 SMNVEV (reference sequence). Trimming removed 5 bases at V and 2 bases at J, with 21 bases between. CDR3 nucleotides: TGTGCCAGCAGTAATAATTACCTGGGGACCTTGAACTATGGCTACACCTTC. Amino acids: CASSNNYLGTLNYGYTF.

Only a few counts were recorded for this clone. The chain combines TRBV19 with TRBJ1-6, with a weak D call TRBD1 (6 bases). Germline CDR1 is LNHDA and CDR2 is SQIVND (reference sequence). The CDR3 totals 16 residues. V was trimmed by 5 bases and J by 6 bases, leaving 17 bases between them. The CDR3 is CASSPRQESINSPLHF. CDR3 nucleotides: TGTGCCAGTAGTCCCCGACAGGAGTCCATTAATTCACCCCTCCACTTT.

V and J are TRBV7-9 and TRBJ2-3; 9 bases map to TRBD1. Germline loops: CDR1 SEHNR, CDR2 FQNEAQ (reference sequence). The V gene end was trimmed by 1 base and the J gene end by 9 bases; junction bases not matched to a gene: 11. The CDR3 loop spans 16 amino acids. DNA for the CDR3: TGTGCCAGCAGCTTAGAGGAAGACAGGGGGTGGAGCACGCAGTATTTT. This translates into CASSLEEDRGWSTQYF.